This TCR beta chain comes out of a study of T-cell memory formation after mild COVID-19. The CDR3 is 14 amino acids. Germline V gives CDR1 MDHEN, CDR2 SYDVKM. Trimming cost V 8 bases and J 4 bases; bases outside gene matches: 8. TCRdb used MiXCR to reprocess the 5' RACE reads, holding one entry per CDR3 protein. The table has 200,000 to 250,000 distinct CDR3 sequences, about 11% seen once. In this sample, this clonotype turned up a few times. The antigen is unknown. Study results and limitations: The pre-infection memory compartment contained some responding clones, suggesting cross-reactive memory joined.

Sequences were obtained from PBMCs or a T cell subset sorted from them (not recorded which). The J gene is TRBJ2-3, the V gene TRBV28; 8 bases line up with TRBD1. This receptor was identified in a man aged 18 to 35 who had mild COVID-19 (a few samples of this study predate the infection). Cell type and time point are not known. The CDR3, as DNA: TGTGCCAGCGTAACTTCACAGGGGGCAGATACGCAGTATTTT. Protein: CASVTSQGADTQYF.